The present T cell receptor beta chain was sequenced within a study of regulatory T cells in long-lasting Graves disease. With iRepertoire HTBI primers and Arm-PCR of CDR3 regions, TCR beta libraries were built. A single record per CDR3 protein comes from TCRdb applying MiXCR to the multiplex PCR reads. The sample has about 440,000 distinct CDR3 sequences; about 16% are singletons. This clonotype has a handful of counts. Its antigen is unknown. Study-level points and caveats: When disease was persistent, TRBV28, TRBJ1-2 and TRBJ2-5 were the favored segments.

As to time point: newly diagnosed GD, antithyroid drugs for less than 3 months. RNA from PBMCs was the source of the TCR library. Germline V gene sequence: CDR1 MGHRA, CDR2 YSYEKL. Germline trimming cut 3 bases from V and 2 bases from J; bases unmatched to any gene: 7. CDR3 length: 16 amino acids. These data were likewise used in another study, on T cells in Graves' hyperthyroidism and ophthalmopathy. That work contributes: During a first-round RT-PCR of the TCR CDR3, the HTBI primer set was used. Model-based prediction identified ophthalmopathy a median approximately 6 months prior to its onset.

The sequences come from peripheral blood mononuclear cells (PBMCs), collected at new diagnosis, from a patient treated with antithyroid drugs. The TCR sequence derives from a woman in her twenties or thirties with Graves disease. The chain combines TRBV4-1 with TRBJ1-5; TRBD1 agrees at 7 bases. The CDR3 sequence: CASSQKAGTGNQPQHF. The DNA of the CDR3 is TGCGCCAGCAGCCAGAAAGCCGGGACAGGCAATCAGCCCCAGCATTTT.